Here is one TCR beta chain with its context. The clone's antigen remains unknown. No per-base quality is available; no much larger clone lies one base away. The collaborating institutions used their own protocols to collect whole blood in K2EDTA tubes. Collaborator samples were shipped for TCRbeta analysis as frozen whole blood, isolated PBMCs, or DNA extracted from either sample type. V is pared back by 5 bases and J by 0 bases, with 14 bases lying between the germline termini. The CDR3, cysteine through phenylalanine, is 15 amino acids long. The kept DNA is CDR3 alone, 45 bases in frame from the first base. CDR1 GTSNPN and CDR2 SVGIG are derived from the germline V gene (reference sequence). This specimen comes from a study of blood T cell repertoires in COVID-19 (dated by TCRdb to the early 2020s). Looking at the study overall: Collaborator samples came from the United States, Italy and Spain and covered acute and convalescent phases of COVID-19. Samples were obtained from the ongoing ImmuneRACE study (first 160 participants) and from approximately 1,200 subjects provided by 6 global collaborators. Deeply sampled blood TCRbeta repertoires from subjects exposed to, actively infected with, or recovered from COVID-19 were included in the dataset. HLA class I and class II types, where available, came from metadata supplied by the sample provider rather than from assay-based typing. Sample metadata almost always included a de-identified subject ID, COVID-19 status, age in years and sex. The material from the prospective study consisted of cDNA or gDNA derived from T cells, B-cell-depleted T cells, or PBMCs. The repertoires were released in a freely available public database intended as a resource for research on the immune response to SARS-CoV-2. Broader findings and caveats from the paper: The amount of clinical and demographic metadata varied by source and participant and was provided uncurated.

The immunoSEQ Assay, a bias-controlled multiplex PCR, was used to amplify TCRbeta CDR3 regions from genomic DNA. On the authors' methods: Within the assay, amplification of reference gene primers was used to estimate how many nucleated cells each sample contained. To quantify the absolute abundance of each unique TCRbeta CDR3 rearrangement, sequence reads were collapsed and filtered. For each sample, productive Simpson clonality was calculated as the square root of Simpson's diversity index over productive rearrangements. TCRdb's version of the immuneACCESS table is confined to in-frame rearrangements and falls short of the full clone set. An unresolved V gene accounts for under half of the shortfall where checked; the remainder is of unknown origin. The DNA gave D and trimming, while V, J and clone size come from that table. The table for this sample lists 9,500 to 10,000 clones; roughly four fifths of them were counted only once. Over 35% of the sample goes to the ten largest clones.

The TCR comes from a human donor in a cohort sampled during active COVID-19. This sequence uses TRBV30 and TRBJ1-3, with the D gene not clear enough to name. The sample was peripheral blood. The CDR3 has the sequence CAWYNVEVSGNTIYF. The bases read TGTGCCTGGTATAACGTGGAGGTCTCTGGAAACACCATATATTTT.